This TCR beta chain was recovered during a study of blood T cell repertoires in COVID-19. Overall study: The cDNA or gDNA used as material had been derived from T cells, B-cell-depleted T cells, or PBMCs.

Trimming took 4 bases from V and 8 from J; bases not matched to a gene: 4. The CDR3 is 12 amino acids. Per the germline V gene, CDR1 is ENHRY and CDR2 is SYGVKD. TCRdb keeps only in-frame clones here, not all; method: immunoSEQ multiplex PCR. Altogether roughly 260,000 clones are present, approximately 87% being singletons, with the ten largest covering under 2.5%. This clonotype was obtained from a woman aged 45-65 years with acute or convalescent COVID-19. The chain carries TRBV10-3 and TRBJ1-2; 7 bases align to TRBD1. The sample was peripheral blood. Here the CDR3 DNA reads TGTGCCATCAGTGCGACAGGGTACGGCTACACCTTC. Its protein product is CAISATGYGYTF.